A single sample gave rise to the 26 T cell receptor beta chains below, sequenced in a study of blood T cell repertoires in COVID-19. Here immunoSEQ multiplex PCR was the method, and the copy in TCRdb shows in-frame clones only, minus some. In the table there are 55,000 to 80,000 clones, approximately 88% of which are singletons. The sequenced sample consisted of peripheral blood. All receptors derive from a woman in her sixties or seventies with acute or convalescent COVID-19.

The chain employs TRBV6-5 and TRBJ1-6, with D unclear. Germline CDR1 is MNHEY and CDR2 is SVGAGI. The CDR3 runs 13 residues. Between the trimmed V and J ends, which lost 7 bases and 10 bases, there was a span of 14 bases. The CDR3 loop reads CASNPVPGSPLHF. CDR3 nucleotide sequence: TGTGCCAGCAACCCCGTCCCGGGGTCACCCCTCCACTTT.

The gene calls are TRBV30 and TRBJ1-5; 9 bases fit TRBD1. J was trimmed by 0 bases and V by 0 bases; bases with no gene match: 12. The CDR3 extends over 19 amino acids. In germline, CDR1 is GTSNPN, CDR2 SVGIG (reference sequence). Here the CDR3 DNA reads TGTGCCTGGAGTGTACGGGGACAGGGACGTCCGTATAGCAATCAGCCCCAGCATTTT. It is translated as CAWSVRGQGRPYSNQPQHF.

Note on this clone: Sequence at one end of the junction differs from germline and may be a read error. This chain links TRBV6-5 with TRBJ2-1; TRBD2 aligns across 8 bases. The germline CDR1 and CDR2 sequences are MNHEY and SVGAGI. The CDR3 loop spans 14 amino acids. CDR3 region: CASSYSTGGHEQFF. CDR3 DNA: TGTGCCAGCAGCTACTCCACGGGGGGGCATGAGCAGTTCTTC.

The chain carries TRBV5-6 and TRBJ1-2; a weak D match, TRBD1 (5 bases). V was clipped by 4 bases and J by 3 bases, with 16 bases between them. The CDR3 spans 15 residues. Germline CDR1 reads SGHDT; CDR2 reads YYEEEE. The CDR3 loop is CASSQMSWGDYGYTF. The CDR3 nucleotides read TGTGCCAGCAGCCAAATGTCTTGGGGCGACTATGGCTACACCTTC.

The CDR3 DNA sequence: TGTGCCAGCAGTTTCCTGGCGCGTACAGGGGAGCCCGGGGAGCTGTTTTTT. This codes for CASSFLARTGEPGELFF. The V and J genes are TRBV28 and TRBJ2-2; TRBD1 matches 7 bases. Losses at the gene ends were 3 bases for V and 6 bases for J; bases not matched to a gene: 13. There are 17 residues in the CDR3. Germline values: CDR1 MDHEN, CDR2 SYDVKM.

V is TRBV29-1 and J is TRBJ2-7, with 9 bases matching TRBD1. V was pared by 7 bases and J by 0 bases, with 7 bases of the junction left unmatched. Looked up from germline, CDR1 is SQVTM and CDR2 is ANQGSEA. This CDR3 contains 14 residues. CDR3 DNA: TGCAGCGCCATAAACAGGGGGCTCTCCTACGAGCAGTACGTC. Translated, it gives CSAINRGLSYEQYV.

V is TRBV7-9 and J is TRBJ1-6; D remains ambiguous. The length of the CDR3 is 12 residues. V was pared by 1 base and J by 9 bases, with 4 bases between. Germline V lookup: CDR1 SEHNR, CDR2 FQNEAQ (reference sequence). For the CDR3, the DNA is TGTGCCAGCAGCTTAGGGAGTTCACCCCTCCACTTT. It encodes CASSLGSSPLHF.

V usage is TRBV5-1 and J usage is TRBJ2-2; no definite D call. CDR1 SGHRS and CDR2 YFSETQ come from the germline V gene. Trimming pared 6 bases from V and 0 bases from J, leaving 12 bases between. The CDR3 runs 15 residues. The CDR3: CASTEQPANTGELFF. In DNA form, the CDR3 reads TGCGCCAGCACGGAACAGCCCGCGAACACCGGGGAGCTGTTTTTT.

The rearrangement joins TRBV6-5 to TRBJ1-4; D is perhaps TRBD1 (6 bases). The length of the CDR3 is 15 residues. V lost 5 bases and J lost 7, with 17 bases in between. The germline V gene has CDR1 MNHEY and CDR2 SVGAGI. The CDR3 is CASSTRQGGVEKLFF. CDR3 DNA sequence: TGTGCCAGCAGTACCCGCCAAGGGGGTGTTGAAAAACTGTTTTTT.

The DNA of the CDR3 is TGTGCCAGCAGTGAGATGACAGGGCCCAACTATGGCTACACCTTC. It yields the protein CASSEMTGPNYGYTF. The V call is TRBV6-1, the J call TRBJ1-2; TRBD1 matches 7 bases. Germline V gene sequence: CDR1 MNHNS, CDR2 SASEGT. This CDR3 has 15 residues. Trimming at V came to 3 bases and at J to 2 bases, leaving 6 bases not matched to a gene.

The V and J genes are TRBV6-5 and TRBJ2-1; 15 bases agree with TRBD2. V was pared by 10 bases and J by 9 bases, with 4 bases of the junction left unmatched. CDR1 and CDR2 (germline): MNHEY, SVGAGI. There are 13 residues in the CDR3. The CDR3, as DNA: TGTGCCACCGGACTAGCGGGGGGGATTGAGCAGTTCTTC. It codes for CATGLAGGIEQFF.

The rearrangement links TRBV27 to TRBJ2-1; tentative D call: TRBD2 (6 bases). The CDR3 consists of 17 residues. Germline V lookup: CDR1 MNHEY, CDR2 SMNVEV (reference sequence). The V gene lost 3 bases and the J gene lost 2 bases, with 17 bases spanning the gap. The CDR3 loop is CASSFDGGTVTYNEQFF. The DNA of the CDR3 is TGTGCCAGCAGTTTCGATGGAGGGACTGTTACCTACAATGAGCAGTTCTTC.

This clone has a single count. The V and J genes are TRBV3-1 (or the pseudogene TRBV3-2) and TRBJ2-5; D is unresolved. The germline CDR1 and CDR2 sequences are LGHDT and YNNKEL (reference sequence). V lost 2 bases, J lost 1 base, and 14 bases lay in between. The CDR3 runs 16 residues. The CDR3 DNA reads TGTGCCAGCAGCCAATATGACAAGCAGCTCCAAGAGACCCAGTACTTC. This encodes CASSQYDKQLQETQYF.

The CDR3 coding sequence is TGTGCCAGCAGCTTGGGGACTAGCGGGGTGCAGTACGTC. Translation gives CASSLGTSGVQYV. The chain employs TRBV13 and TRBJ2-7; TRBD2 matches at 13 bases. Germline loops: CDR1 PRHDT, CDR2 FYEKMQ (reference sequence). Germline trimming cut 3 bases from V and 9 bases from J; bases unmatched to any gene: 2. The CDR3 has 13 amino acids.

The gene calls are TRBV9 and TRBJ2-1; 9 bases agree with TRBD2. The CDR3 is 14 amino acids. The germline gives CDR1 SGDLS, CDR2 YYNGEE. With 3 bases clipped from V and 3 bases from J, the junction kept 1 base outside the gene matches. The CDR3 loop reads CASSGSGSYNEQFF. The CDR3 nucleotides are TGTGCCAGCAGCGGTAGCGGGAGCTACAATGAGCAGTTCTTC.

The chain is built from TRBV7-2 and TRBJ1-6; D perhaps matches TRBD1 (5 bases). The germline V gene has CDR1 SGHTA and CDR2 FQGNSA. Trimming took off 2 bases at V and 9 bases at J, with 11 bases between the two ends. CDR3 length: 14 amino acids. DNA for the CDR3: TGTGCCAGCAGCTTACAGGGTAGGGGTTCACCCCTCCACTTT. Its protein is CASSLQGRGSPLHF.

The V and J genes are TRBV5-4 and TRBJ1-4, with 8 bases that match TRBD1. CDR1 is SGHNT, CDR2 YYREEE, per germline (reference sequence). This CDR3 is built from 15 residues. V shed 0 bases and J 8 bases; nucleotides not matched to a gene: 6. The CDR3 sequence is CASSLGRGPDEKLFF. In DNA, the CDR3 is TGTGCCAGCAGCTTGGGCAGGGGGCCGGACGAAAAACTGTTTTTT.

This clone was detected once. The gene calls are TRBV4-1 and TRBJ1-1; D not resolved. The V end lost 4 bases, the J end lost 2 bases, and 14 bases lay between the germline ends. CDR1 is MGHRA and CDR2 is YSYEKL in the germline V gene. This CDR3 has 15 residues. The CDR3 nucleotides are TGCGCCAGCAGCCTAATCCAAGGACTAAACACTGAAGCTTTCTTT. This translates into CASSLIQGLNTEAFF.

V and J are TRBV5-1 and TRBJ1-6, with a tentative D call TRBD1 (6 bases). V shed 4 bases and J shed 7 bases, with 9 bases lying between them. There are 13 residues in the CDR3. CDR1 is SGHRS and CDR2 is YFSETQ in the germline V gene. DNA for the CDR3: TGCGCCAGCAGCCCGGACAGCAATTCACCCCTCCACTTT. Translation gives CASSPDSNSPLHF. The entire variable domain, with the rest obtained from reference TRBV5-1 and TRBJ1-6, is as follows: KAGVTQTPRYLIKTRGQQVTLSCSPISGHRSVSWYQQTPGQGLQFLFEYFSETQRNKGNFPGRFSGRQFSNSRSEMNVSTLELGDSALYLCASSPDSNSPLHFGNGTRLTVT.

The chain employs TRBV6-2 or TRBV6-3 and TRBJ1-1, with a tentative D call TRBD1 (6 bases). The CDR3 contains 13 residues. V was clipped by 4 bases and J by 11 bases, with 17 bases between them. The germline V gene has CDR1 MNHEY and CDR2 SVGEGT. CDR3 bases: TGTGCCAGCAGTTCCTACAGGGCGGTAGCGGCTTTCTTT. Amino acid sequence: CASSSYRAVAAFF.

The chain couples TRBV18 to TRBJ1-2, with TRBD1 matching over 9 bases. The germline gives CDR1 KGHSH, CDR2 LQKENI. J lost 6 bases, V lost 2 bases, and 1 base had no gene match. The CDR3 contains 13 residues. CDR3 nucleotide sequence: TGTGCCAGCTCACCAGGGACAGGGAATGGCTACACCTTC. Translating gives CASSPGTGNGYTF.

The chain uses TRBV11-2 and TRBJ2-2; weak D call: TRBD2 (5 bases). Trimming removed 1 base from V and 13 bases from J, with 10 bases in between. Per germline, CDR1 SGHAT and CDR2 FQNNGV. The CDR3 spans 12 residues. The CDR3 reads CASSLVARGLFF. The CDR3 region has the DNA TGTGCCAGCAGCTTAGTGGCACGGGGGCTGTTTTTT.

The chain couples TRBV6-5 to TRBJ2-5, with 8 bases fitting TRBD2. CDR3 length: 14 residues. V lost 8 bases, J lost 1 base, and 6 bases stayed unmatched. The germline CDR1 and CDR2 sequences are MNHEY and SVGAGI. Here the CDR3 DNA reads TGTGCCAGCTCCTCTAGCGGGTCCCAAGAGACCCAGTACTTC. Protein sequence: CASSSSGSQETQYF.

This clone was detected only once. V and J are TRBV5-1 and TRBJ1-6; a possible D gene is TRBD1 (5 bases). V lost 2 bases to trimming and J lost 7 bases, with 16 bases between them. The CDR3 loop spans 16 amino acids. Germline CDR1 SGHRS, CDR2 YFSETQ. This CDR3 reads CASSFTSRGMNSPLHF. The CDR3 DNA reads as TGCGCCAGCAGCTTTACTTCCCGGGGGATGAATTCACCCCTCCACTTT.

In the case of this clone: Other DNA sequences of this sample code for an identical CDR3. The chain joins TRBV7-7 to TRBJ2-5, with 11 bases matching TRBD1. After removal of 4 bases from V and 6 bases from J, the junction contained 1 base not matched to a gene. This CDR3 spans 13 amino acids. Per the germline V gene, CDR1 is SSHAT and CDR2 is FNYEAQ (reference sequence). CDR3 region: CASSSDRGQTQYF. DNA of the CDR3: TGTGCCAGCAGCTCGGACAGGGGGCAGACCCAGTACTTC.

Turning to this clone: The CDR3 end shows no conserved phenylalanine or tryptophan, and so a read error is likely. Because the CDR3's place on the DNA is in doubt, the DNA is left out and the CDR3 is given as listed by TCRdb. This chain uses TRBV5-1 with TRBJ2-7; the table's D call of TRBD1 was not tested on the DNA. CDR1 and CDR2 (germline): SGHRS, YFSETQ. The CDR3 is 9 residues long, ends included. The CDR3 is CASRTTGGG.